Shown below are 27 T cell receptor beta chains from a single sample sequenced in a study of sequential checkpoint blockade in melanoma. The treatment is: randomized to nivolumab then ipilimumab (arm A) or the reverse (arm B). Profiled with immunoSEQ multiplex PCR; TCRdb holds only in-frame clones, not every one. Of approximately 23,000 clones listed, over 80% are singletons. Sample: CD8+ T cells sorted from blood (inferred from file names), taken from a patient given nivolumab and ipilimumab in sequence. The receptors derive from a human donor with melanoma.

This clone has more than one count but fewer than ten. CDR3 sequence reads: CASSYGGTEAFF. CDR3 in DNA: TGTGCCAGCAGCTACGGGGGTACTGAAGCTTTCTTT. V is TRBV7-9 and J is TRBJ1-1; possible D gene TRBD1, 5 bases. Between the trimmed V and J ends, which lost 4 bases and 5 bases, there was a span of 8 bases. The CDR3 covers 12 residues. The germline gives CDR1 SEHNR, CDR2 FQNEAQ (reference sequence).

The V call is TRBV10-2, the J call TRBJ2-2, with D tentatively TRBD1 (5 bases). The CDR3 length is 14 residues. Trimming stripped 8 bases from V and 2 bases from J, with 12 bases between. CDR1 is WSHSY, CDR2 SAAADI, per germline. The CDR3 nucleotides read TGCGCCAGCCTTGGCCAGGGAAACACCGGGGAGCTGTTTTTT. This encodes CASLGQGNTGELFF.

This clone was recorded once. The same CDR3 can be traced to other DNA sequences in this sample. The chain is built from TRBV27 and TRBJ1-2, with a possible D match to TRBD1 (5 bases). Germline V gene data show CDR1 as MNHEY and CDR2 as SMNVEV (reference sequence). The CDR3 sequence is 15 residues long. Trimming removed 0 bases from V and 5 bases from J, with 13 bases in between. This CDR3 is CASSLSGEGIYGYTF. CDR3 nucleotide sequence: TGTGCCAGCAGTTTATCGGGGGAGGGTATATATGGCTACACCTTC.

The chain is built from TRBV29-1 and TRBJ2-7, with D possibly TRBD2 on 7 matching bases. Trimming removed 4 bases from V and 2 bases from J, with 9 bases in between. CDR3 length: 12 residues. Per the germline V gene, CDR1 is SQVTM and CDR2 is ANQGSEA. CDR3 in amino acids: CSVGGGPYEQYF. In DNA form, the CDR3 reads TGCAGCGTTGGGGGGGGCCCCTACGAGCAGTACTTC.

V gene TRBV6-1 combines with J gene TRBJ2-7, with 10 bases matching TRBD2. V shed 3 bases and J 0 bases; nucleotides not matched to a gene: 8. Germline V CDR1 and CDR2: MNHNS, SASEGT. This CDR3 region has 17 residues. The CDR3 sequence is CASSDTGTSAHSYEQYF. The DNA of the CDR3 is TGTGCCAGCAGTGATACCGGGACTAGCGCTCACTCCTACGAGCAGTACTTC.

The chain joins TRBV27 to TRBJ2-1; weak D call: TRBD2 (5 bases). Trimming took off 6 bases at V and 4 bases at J, with 13 bases between the two ends. This CDR3 has 14 residues. Germline-derived CDR1 and CDR2 are MNHEY and SMNVEV (reference sequence). The CDR3 sequence is CASRPLGEYNEQFF. The CDR3 nucleotides are TGTGCCAGCAGACCCCTGGGAGAGTACAATGAGCAGTTCTTC.

This chain joins TRBV27 and TRBJ1-4; 12 bases line up with TRBD1. Germline assignment: CDR1 MNHEY and CDR2 SMNVEV (reference sequence). V was pared by 5 bases and J by 8 bases, with 6 bases of the junction left unmatched. This CDR3 has 15 residues. This CDR3 reads CASSTPGQGAEKLFF. CDR3 in DNA: TGTGCCAGCAGTACTCCGGGACAGGGGGCCGAAAAACTGTTTTTT.

The rearrangement links TRBV27 to TRBJ2-1; D not resolved. The CDR3 sequence is 14 residues long. Germline V gene sequence: CDR1 MNHEY, CDR2 SMNVEV (reference sequence). The V end was cut by 3 bases, the J end by 0 bases, with 6 bases between. The CDR3 region is CASSLRSSYNEQFF. The CDR3 nucleotides are TGTGCCAGCAGTTTGCGGAGCTCCTACAATGAGCAGTTCTTC.

V gene TRBV7-9 combines with J gene TRBJ1-1; D ambiguous. The V and J ends lost 5 bases and 3 bases respectively, with 4 bases between them. This CDR3 spans 11 amino acids. CDR1 and CDR2 from the germline V gene are SEHNR and FQNEAQ (reference sequence). CDR3 bases: TGTGCCAGCAGCCGGGACACTGAAGCTTTCTTT. Translation: CASSRDTEAFF.

The chain combines TRBV29-1 with TRBJ2-7; 7 nucleotides match TRBD1. There are 12 residues in the CDR3. V shed 4 bases and J 1 base; nucleotides not matched to a gene: 1. Per germline, CDR1 SQVTM and CDR2 ANQGSEA. In DNA, the CDR3 is TGCAGCGTTGTGGGACAGTCCTACGAGCAGTACTTC. Protein: CSVVGQSYEQYF.

The gene calls are TRBV7-9 and TRBJ2-1; D might be TRBD2 (5 bases). Trimming removed 6 bases at V and 3 bases at J, with 15 bases between. The CDR3 loop spans 15 amino acids. Germline CDR1 reads SEHNR; CDR2 reads FQNEAQ (reference sequence). This CDR3 is CASRPSEGYYNEQFF. DNA of the CDR3: TGTGCCAGCAGGCCTTCTGAGGGTTACTACAATGAGCAGTTCTTC.

V usage is TRBV30 and J usage is TRBJ1-6; D uncertain. CDR3 length: 17 amino acids. Trimming removed 4 bases at V and 0 bases at J, with 16 bases between. CDR1 is GTSNPN and CDR2 is SVGIG in the germline V gene (reference sequence). This chain's CDR3 is CAWNFADSSSYNSPLHF. The CDR3 bases are TGTGCCTGGAATTTCGCCGATAGCAGCTCCTATAATTCACCCCTCCACTTT.

The J gene is TRBJ2-7, the V gene TRBV13, with 12 bases aligning to TRBD2. Germline V gene lookup returns CDR1 PRHDT and CDR2 FYEKMQ (reference sequence). With 5 bases clipped from V and 4 bases from J, the junction kept 3 bases outside the gene matches. This CDR3 has 14 amino acids. The CDR3 sequence is CASSTSGGLYEQYF. The CDR3 region has the DNA TGTGCCAGCAGCACTAGCGGGGGGTTGTACGAGCAGTACTTC.

This rearrangement joins TRBV9 to TRBJ1-2; D is perhaps TRBD1 (5 bases). V lost 2 bases, J lost 2 bases, and 13 bases lay in between. Germline CDR1 reads SGDLS; CDR2 reads YYNGEE. CDR3 length equals 15 residues. CDR3 nucleotides: TGTGCCAGCAGCGTTAGTCCGCAGGGAAACTATGGCTACACCTTC. Protein sequence: CASSVSPQGNYGYTF.

The V gene is TRBV2, the J gene TRBJ2-7, with 8 bases lining up with TRBD2. The CDR3 covers 16 residues. V was clipped by 0 bases and J by 2 bases; unmatched bases: 6. Germline V gene sequence: CDR1 SNHLY, CDR2 FYNNEI. The CDR3 spells CASSEAPGGGPYEQYF. DNA for the CDR3: TGTGCCAGCAGTGAAGCGCCGGGCGGGGGGCCCTACGAGCAGTACTTC. Using reference TRBV2 and TRBJ2-7 for the parts outside the CDR3, the full variable domain is EPEVTQTPSHQVTQMGQEVILRCVPISNHLYFYWYRQILGQKVEFLVSFYNNEISEKSEIFDDQFSVERPDGSNFTLKIRSTKLEDSAMYFCASSEAPGGGPYEQYFGPGTRLTVT.

This clone was seen just once. The chain uses TRBV2 and TRBJ1-2; 7 positions match TRBD1. V was pared by 11 bases and J by 0 bases, with 18 bases of the junction left unmatched. Germline lookup yields CDR1 SNHLY and CDR2 FYNNEI. The CDR3 has 17 amino acids. CDR3 nucleotides: TGTGCCGTCCTCCCGTCCGGGACAGATGTAACTAACTATGGCTACACCTTC. Amino acid sequence: CAVLPSGTDVTNYGYTF.

The chain combines TRBV28 with TRBJ2-7; 9 positions agree with TRBD2. The V and J ends lost 6 bases and 4 bases, in that order; junction bases with no gene match: 10. CDR3 length: 15 amino acids. The germline CDR1 and CDR2 sequences are MDHEN and SYDVKM. The CDR3 nucleotides are TGTGCCAGCAGCCCCGGGGGGCGGGGGGGGTACGAGCAGTACTTC. It specifies CASSPGGRGGYEQYF.

This clone was seen once. The chain has TRBV6-5 and TRBJ2-1, with D maybe TRBD2 (6 bases). From germline, CDR1 is MNHEY and CDR2 SVGAGI. This CDR3 has 14 residues. V lost 1 base and J 4 bases, leaving 8 bases between the germline ends. The CDR3 DNA reads TGTGCCAGCAGTTACTTCGGGGGATACAATGAGCAGTTCTTC. Amino acids: CASSYFGGYNEQFF.

This sequence joins TRBV7-9 and TRBJ1-2; D might be TRBD1 (6 bases). Deletions cut 5 bases from V and 2 bases from J, with 12 bases between. Germline CDR1 SEHNR, CDR2 FQNEAQ (reference sequence). CDR3 size: 14 residues. The CDR3 spells CASSLGQGNYGYTF. For the CDR3, the DNA is TGTGCCAGCAGCCTCGGGCAGGGGAACTATGGCTACACCTTC.

This clone occurred a few times. The V call is TRBV7-2, the J call TRBJ2-5; the D gene is possibly TRBD2 (5 bases). V gave up 3 bases and J gave up 5 bases, with 13 bases separating them. The germline gives CDR1 SGHTA, CDR2 FQGNSA. CDR3 length equals 14 residues. The CDR3: CASSLNRGWETQYF. The CDR3 coding sequence is TGTGCCAGCAGCTTGAATCGGGGATGGGAGACCCAGTACTTC. Full variable domain (outside the CDR3, taken from reference TRBV7-2 and TRBJ2-5): GAGVSQSPSNKVTEKGKDVELRCDPISGHTALYWYRQSLGQGLEFLIYFQGNSAPDKSGLPSDRFSAERTGGSVSTLTIQRTQQEDSAVYLCASSLNRGWETQYFGPGTRLLVL.

J is TRBJ2-5 and V is TRBV7-9; D not certain. The CDR3 extends over 12 amino acids. Trimming took 5 bases from V and 5 from J, leaving 9 bases between them. Germline V lookup: CDR1 SEHNR, CDR2 FQNEAQ (reference sequence). DNA of the CDR3: TGTGCCAGCAGCGTTAACCGGGAGACCCAGTACTTC. Translating gives CASSVNRETQYF.

This chain joins TRBV9 and TRBJ2-3, with a tentative D call TRBD1 (5 bases). The CDR3 consists of 16 residues. The germline CDR1 and CDR2 sequences are SGDLS and YYNGEE. Trimming left V 0 bases short and J 2 bases short, with 13 bases between. In DNA, the CDR3 is TGTGCCAGCAGCGTAGAACCAGGGTGGAACACAGATACGCAGTATTTT. It yields the protein CASSVEPGWNTDTQYF.

The chain couples TRBV11-2 to TRBJ2-7; 7 bases agree with TRBD2. The trim removed 3 bases at V and 2 bases at J, leaving 4 bases unmatched. The CDR3 extends over 14 amino acids. Germline CDR1 SGHAT, CDR2 FQNNGV. In DNA, the CDR3 is TGTGCCAGCAGCTTTGGGGGGAGGGCCTACGAGCAGTACTTC. The encoded protein is CASSFGGRAYEQYF.

The CDR3 nucleotides are TGCGCCAGCAGCTACACCGGGACAGGGAACACTGAAGCTTTCTTT. Protein product: CASSYTGTGNTEAFF. The V gene is TRBV4-1, the J gene TRBJ1-1; 8 positions match TRBD1. The CDR3 is 15 residues long. Trimming took 5 bases from V and 1 from J; bases not matched to a gene: 6. CDR1 MGHRA and CDR2 YSYEKL come from the germline V gene.

The chain combines TRBV7-2 with TRBJ1-4; tentative D call: TRBD1 (6 bases). Germline CDR1 SGHTA, CDR2 FQGNSA. Trimming removed 4 bases at V and 8 bases at J, with 20 bases between. This CDR3 has 16 residues. Here the CDR3 reads CASSSRAGGAGEKLFF. The CDR3 bases are TGTGCCAGCAGCTCCCGCGCGGGGGGCGCTGGGGAAAAACTGTTTTTT. Combining the CDR3 with reference TRBV7-2 and TRBJ1-4 gives the whole variable domain GAGVSQSPSNKVTEKGKDVELRCDPISGHTALYWYRQSLGQGLEFLIYFQGNSAPDKSGLPSDRFSAERTGGSVSTLTIQRTQQEDSAVYLCASSSRAGGAGEKLFFGSGTQLSVL.

This clone was observed a single time. This rearrangement joins TRBV7-2 to TRBJ2-5, with D possibly TRBD2 on 6 matching bases. Germline V gene sequence: CDR1 SGHTA, CDR2 FQGNSA. Deletions cut 5 bases from V and 5 bases from J, with 15 bases between. The CDR3 is 14 residues long. The CDR3 DNA sequence: TGTGCCAGCAGCCAAACGGGGGATGGGGAGACCCAGTACTTC. This gives the protein CASSQTGDGETQYF.

The chain uses TRBV27 and TRBJ2-1, with D possibly matching TRBD2 (7 bases). The CDR3 has 18 residues. V was cut by 3 bases and J by 1 base, with 19 bases left in between. Germline assignment: CDR1 MNHEY and CDR2 SMNVEV (reference sequence). For the CDR3, the DNA is TGTGCCAGCAGTTTCCCCCCCCGGGGGGCAAGGTCCTACAATGAGCAGTTCTTC. Its protein product is CASSFPPRGARSYNEQFF.